The T cell receptor (beta chain) under discussion was sequenced for a study of blood T cells in healthy people across ages. Overall study results and limits: Roughly linearly, TCR beta diversity per million T cells fell as age increased. Changes in expanded clonotypes were possibly confounded, as the CMV status of donors was unknown.

Between the trimmed V and J ends, which lost 3 bases and 4 bases, there was a span of 18 bases. The length of the CDR3 is 16 residues. The germline CDR1 and CDR2 sequences are SGHAT and FQNNGV. To note about this clonotype: The target antigen is unknown.

Each sample yielded at least 7 million isolated PBMCs. A J-beta primer mix and a sample-barcoded 5' primer were used in a second PCR of about 7 to 12 cycles. TCRdb ran MiXCR on the 5' RACE reads and lists one entry per CDR3 protein. The sample includes about 1.4 million distinct CDR3 sequences, roughly 60% of them seen just once. The V and J genes are TRBV11-2 and TRBJ2-5, with D perhaps matching TRBD2 (6 bases). Material: blood. This clonotype was obtained from a man younger than 30 in good health. DNA for the CDR3: TGTGCCAGCAGCTTGGGTGGAGGGAACAGGCCAGAGACCCAGTACTTC. It yields the protein CASSLGGGNRPETQYF.